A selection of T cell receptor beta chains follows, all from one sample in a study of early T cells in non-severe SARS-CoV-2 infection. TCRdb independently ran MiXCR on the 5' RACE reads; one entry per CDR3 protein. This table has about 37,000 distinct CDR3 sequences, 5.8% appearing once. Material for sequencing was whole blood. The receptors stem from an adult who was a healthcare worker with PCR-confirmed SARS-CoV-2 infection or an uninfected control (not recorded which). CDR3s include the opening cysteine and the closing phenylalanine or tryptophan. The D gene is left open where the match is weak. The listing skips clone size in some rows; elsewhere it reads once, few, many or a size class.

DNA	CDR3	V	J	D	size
TGCAGTGCTAGGAATCCGGGGCAGTCTGATACGCAGTATTTT	CSARNPGQSDTQYF	TRBV20-1	TRBJ2-3	NA	many
TGTGCCAGCAGTTACTCGCCAGGATTGAACACTGAAGCTTTCTTT	CASSYSPGLNTEAFF	TRBV6-5	TRBJ1-1	NA	many
TGCGCCAGCAGCTTGGGGACAGTCCTCTATGGCTACACCTTC	CASSLGTVLYGYTF	TRBV5-1	TRBJ1-2	NA	many
TGTGCCACCAGCAGAGAGAATTCACCCCTCCACTTT	CATSRENSPLHF	TRBV15	TRBJ1-6	NA	NA
TGCAGCGCCAAATTGACAGTTTGGGATGAGCAGTTCTTC	CSAKLTVWDEQFF	TRBV29-1	TRBJ2-1	NA	few
TGTGCCAGCAGTCGCGCAGGGAAGGGCTATGGCTACACCTTC	CASSRAGKGYGYTF	TRBV27	TRBJ1-2	NA	NA
TGTGCCAGCAGTTTCTTTAGCGGGAGGGATGAGCAGTTCTTC	CASSFFSGRDEQFF	TRBV27	TRBJ2-1	TRBD2	many
TGTGCCAGCAGCTTACAGGGGGCGTCGAACACTGAAGCTTTCTTT	CASSLQGASNTEAFF	TRBV5-8	TRBJ1-1	TRBD1	many
TGCAGCGCAACCTCGTGGCAGGCGGATAACTATGGCTACACCTTC	CSATSWQADNYGYTF	TRBV29-1	TRBJ1-2	NA	many
TGTGCCAGCAGTACGGGGGAGAACAACTACGAGCAGTACTTC	CASSTGENNYEQYF	TRBV28	TRBJ2-7	NA	NA
TGCGCCAGCAGCTTGTGGCAGGGGCAGACCCAGTACTTC	CASSLWQGQTQYF	TRBV5-1	TRBJ2-5	NA	many
TGCAGTGCTACTCAGGCTAGGCGGAGCACTGAAGCTTTCTTT	CSATQARRSTEAFF	TRBV20-1	TRBJ1-1	NA	many
TGTGCCAGCAGCCCCGGCCCCCAAGAGACCCAGTACTTC	CASSPGPQETQYF	TRBV7-6	TRBJ2-5	NA	NA
TGTGCCAGCAGCGCAGGGGGCTCGAGCACTGAAGCTTTCTTT	CASSAGGSSTEAFF	TRBV9	TRBJ1-1	TRBD1	many
TGTGCCAGCAGCTGGGGGGTTCTGAACACTGAAGCTTTCTTT	CASSWGVLNTEAFF	TRBV5-4	TRBJ1-1	NA	NA
TGTGCCTGGAATCGGAAAGACAGTAATGAAAAACTGTTTTTT	CAWNRKDSNEKLFF	TRBV30	TRBJ1-4	NA	many
TGTGCCAGCAGCCAGACAGGGGTCACTGAAGCTTTCTTT	CASSQTGVTEAFF	TRBV5-5	TRBJ1-1	TRBD1	many
TGCAGCGTTAGGGTGGGAATAGCTAACTATGGCTACACCTTC	CSVRVGIANYGYTF	TRBV29-1	TRBJ1-2	NA	many
TGTGCCAGCAGCTTACACCACTCCTCAGGGGAAAACACTGAAGCTTTCTTT	CASSLHHSSGENTEAFF	TRBV11-3	TRBJ1-1	NA	many
TGCAGTGCTAGAGATCAAGAGAGTCTCAAAGGGCAAACTGAAGCTTTCTTT	CSARDQESLKGQTEAFF	TRBV20-1	TRBJ1-1	NA	many
TGTGCCAGTAGTACCTCGACAGGGTTTATGTATGGCTACACCTTC	CASSTSTGFMYGYTF	TRBV19	TRBJ1-2	TRBD1	once
TGCGCCAGCACCCTGACCCGGGGGGGAGGGAACACTGAAGCTTTCTTT	CASTLTRGGGNTEAFF	TRBV10-2	TRBJ1-1	NA	NA
TGTGCCAGCAGTTTGGGGGTTATGGGGATTATACTTCCCTACGAACAGTACTTC	CASSLGVMGIILPYEQYF	TRBV28	TRBJ2-7	NA	many
TGTGCCAGCAGTACCTCTGGAAACACCATATATTTT	CASSTSGNTIYF	TRBV28	TRBJ1-3	NA	many
TGTGCCAGCAGCGTAGAACCCAACACTGAAGCTTTCTTT	CASSVEPNTEAFF	TRBV9	TRBJ1-1	NA	many
TGTGCCAGCAGCTTTGTCCCCGGGACAGGGAGGGATTGGAATGAGCAGTTCTTC	CASSFVPGTGRDWNEQFF	TRBV12-1	TRBJ2-1	NA	many
TGTGCCAGCAGTGGATTTCCAGGGACAACTAATGAAAAACTGTTTTTT	CASSGFPGTTNEKLFF	TRBV2	TRBJ1-4	NA	many
TGTGCCAGCAGTCCGGTGGGCCTCCTAGCGTCCCCCTACAATGAGCAGTTCTTC	CASSPVGLLASPYNEQFF	TRBV6-2/TRBV6-3	TRBJ2-1	NA	many
TGTGCCAGCACGGTATCTGGGGATGAGCAGTTCTTC	CASTVSGDEQFF	TRBV6-1	TRBJ2-1	NA	many
TGCAGTGCTAGAGATCTGGGGACGGCTACCTACGAGCAGTACTTC	CSARDLGTATYEQYF	TRBV20-1	TRBJ2-7	NA	many
TGTGCCAGTAGTATAGAGTTTATAGCTCCTGCAGGGAGCAATCAGCCCCAGCATTTT	CASSIEFIAPAGSNQPQHF	TRBV19	TRBJ1-5	NA	many
TGTGCCAGCAGCTTCGCGGGGAGAGTCACAGATACGCAGTATTTT	CASSFAGRVTDTQYF	TRBV7-9	TRBJ2-3	NA	NA
TGTGCCAGCAGCTTAGTGAGGGTGCTGTGGCGGGGTAACTCTGGGGCCAACGTCCTGACTTTC	CASSLVRVLWRGNSGANVLTF	TRBV7-8	TRBJ2-6	NA	many
TGTGCCAGCAGCGTAGGGCCCCTCTGGGGAGTTCAGCCCCAGCATTTT	CASSVGPLWGVQPQHF	TRBV9	TRBJ1-5	NA	many
TGCGCCAGCAGCTACCAACCCTACAATGAGCAGTTCTTC	CASSYQPYNEQFF	TRBV5-1	TRBJ2-1	NA	many
TGTGCCAGTGTCGGACAAGCTAATGAAAAACTGTTTTTT	CASVGQANEKLFF	TRBV19	TRBJ1-4	NA	many
TGTGCCATCAGTGAGCCCAGCACAGATACGCAGTATTTT	CAISEPSTDTQYF	TRBV10-3	TRBJ2-3	NA	many
TGTGCCAGCAGTTACTCGAGTACTCTGGACACTGAAGCTTTCTTT	CASSYSSTLDTEAFF	TRBV6-6	TRBJ1-1	NA	many
TGTGCCAGCAGCAATAGCCCTCGGGTGCAGCCGGTCACAGATACGCAGTATTTT	CASSNSPRVQPVTDTQYF	TRBV21-1	TRBJ2-3	NA	many
TGCAGTGCCAGGCGGCGGGACGCCTTACGGACTGAAGCTTTCTTT	CSARRRDALRTEAFF	TRBV20-1	TRBJ1-1	NA	many
TGTGCCAGCAGCTACCGGGGGGAGGACTACAATGAGCAGTTCTTC	CASSYRGEDYNEQFF	TRBV4-2	TRBJ2-1	TRBD2	many
TGCAGTGCTAGAGATTCGAGGGGGCGGCATTACGAGCAGTACTTC	CSARDSRGRHYEQYF	TRBV20-1	TRBJ2-7	TRBD1	NA
TGTGCCAGCAGCGCCTCTACAGGGGTGAACACTGAAGCTTTCTTT	CASSASTGVNTEAFF	TRBV7-6	TRBJ1-1	TRBD1	many